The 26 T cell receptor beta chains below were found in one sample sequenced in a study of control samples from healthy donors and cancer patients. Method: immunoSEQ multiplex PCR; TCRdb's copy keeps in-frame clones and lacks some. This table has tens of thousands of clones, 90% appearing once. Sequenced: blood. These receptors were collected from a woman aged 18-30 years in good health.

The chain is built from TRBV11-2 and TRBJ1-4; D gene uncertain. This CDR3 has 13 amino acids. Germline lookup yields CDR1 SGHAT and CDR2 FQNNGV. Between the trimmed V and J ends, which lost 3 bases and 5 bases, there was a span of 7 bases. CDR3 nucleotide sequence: TGTGCCAGCAGCTTGGAACGGAATGAAAAACTGTTTTTT. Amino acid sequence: CASSLERNEKLFF.

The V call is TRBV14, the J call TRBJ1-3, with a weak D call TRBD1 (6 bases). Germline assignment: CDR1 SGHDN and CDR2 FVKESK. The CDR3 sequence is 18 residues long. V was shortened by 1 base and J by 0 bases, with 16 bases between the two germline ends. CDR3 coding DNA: TGTGCCAGCAGCCAAGCGTCCCGGACAGCTATCTCTGGAAACACCATATATTTT. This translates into CASSQASRTAISGNTIYF.

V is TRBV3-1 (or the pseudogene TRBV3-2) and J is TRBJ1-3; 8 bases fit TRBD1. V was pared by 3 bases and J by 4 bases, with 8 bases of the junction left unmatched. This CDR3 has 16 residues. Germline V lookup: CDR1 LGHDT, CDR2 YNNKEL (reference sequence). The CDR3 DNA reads TGTGCCAGCAGCCAGATGATAGGGACAGGCGGAAACACCATATATTTT. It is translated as CASSQMIGTGGNTIYF.

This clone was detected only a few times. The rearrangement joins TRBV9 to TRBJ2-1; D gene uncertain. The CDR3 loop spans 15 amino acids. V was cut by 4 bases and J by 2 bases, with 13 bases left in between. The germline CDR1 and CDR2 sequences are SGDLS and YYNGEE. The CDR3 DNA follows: TGTGCCAGCAGCCCTCAACCCGAGGCCTACAATGAGCAGTTCTTC. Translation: CASSPQPEAYNEQFF.

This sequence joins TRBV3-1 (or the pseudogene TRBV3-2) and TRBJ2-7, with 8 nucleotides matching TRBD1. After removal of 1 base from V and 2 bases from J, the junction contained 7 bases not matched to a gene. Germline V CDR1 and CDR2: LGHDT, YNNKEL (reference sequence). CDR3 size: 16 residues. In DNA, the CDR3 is TGTGCCAGCAGCCAAGGTCTAGGACAGGGTGCCTACGAGCAGTACTTC. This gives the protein CASSQGLGQGAYEQYF.

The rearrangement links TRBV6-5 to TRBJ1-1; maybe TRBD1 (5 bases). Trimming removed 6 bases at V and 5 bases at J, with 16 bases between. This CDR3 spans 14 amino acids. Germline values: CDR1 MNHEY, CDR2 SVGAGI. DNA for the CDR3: TGTGCCAGCAGATTGGGGGGTCGGGGAACTGAAGCTTTCTTT. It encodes CASRLGGRGTEAFF.

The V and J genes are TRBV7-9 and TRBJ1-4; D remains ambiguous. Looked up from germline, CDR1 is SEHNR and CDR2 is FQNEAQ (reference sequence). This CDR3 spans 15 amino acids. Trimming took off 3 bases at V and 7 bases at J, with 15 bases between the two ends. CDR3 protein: CASSFTELEGEKLFF. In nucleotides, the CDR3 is TGTGCCAGCAGCTTTACCGAGCTAGAAGGTGAAAAACTGTTTTTT.

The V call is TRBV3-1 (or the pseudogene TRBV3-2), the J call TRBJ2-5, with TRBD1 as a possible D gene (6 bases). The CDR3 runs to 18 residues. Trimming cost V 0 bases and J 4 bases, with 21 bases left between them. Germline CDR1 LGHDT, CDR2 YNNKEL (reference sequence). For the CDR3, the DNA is TGTGCCAGCAGCCAAGAAGGCGGCCAGGGGAGAGGAAGAGAGACCCAGTACTTC. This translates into CASSQEGGQGRGRETQYF.

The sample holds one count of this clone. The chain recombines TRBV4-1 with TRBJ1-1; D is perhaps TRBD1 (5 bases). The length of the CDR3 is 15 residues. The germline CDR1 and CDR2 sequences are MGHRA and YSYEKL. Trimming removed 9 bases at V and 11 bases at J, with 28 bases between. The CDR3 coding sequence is TGCGCCAGGAGAAATCGGGTTGGGAATGGGGGAGAGGCTTTCTTT. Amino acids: CARRNRVGNGGEAFF.

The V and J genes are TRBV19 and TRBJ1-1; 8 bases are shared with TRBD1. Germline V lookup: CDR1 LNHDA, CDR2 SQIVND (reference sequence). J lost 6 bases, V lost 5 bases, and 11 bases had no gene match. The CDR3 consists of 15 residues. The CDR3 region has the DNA TGTGCCAGTAGTCCTAATCACCAGGGGGCCTCTGAAGCTTTCTTT. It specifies CASSPNHQGASEAFF.

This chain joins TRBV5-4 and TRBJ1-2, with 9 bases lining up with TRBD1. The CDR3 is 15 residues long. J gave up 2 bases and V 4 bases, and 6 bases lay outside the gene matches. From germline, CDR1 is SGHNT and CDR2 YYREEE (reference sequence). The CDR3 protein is CASSLGTGKNYGYTF. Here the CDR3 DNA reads TGTGCCAGCAGCCTCGGGACAGGGAAAAACTATGGCTACACCTTC.

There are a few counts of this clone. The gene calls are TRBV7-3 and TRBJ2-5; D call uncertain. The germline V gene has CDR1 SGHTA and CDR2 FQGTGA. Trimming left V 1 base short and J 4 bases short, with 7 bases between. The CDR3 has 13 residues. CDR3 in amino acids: CASSLMGSETQYF. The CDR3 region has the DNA TGTGCCAGCAGCTTAATGGGGTCAGAGACCCAGTACTTC.

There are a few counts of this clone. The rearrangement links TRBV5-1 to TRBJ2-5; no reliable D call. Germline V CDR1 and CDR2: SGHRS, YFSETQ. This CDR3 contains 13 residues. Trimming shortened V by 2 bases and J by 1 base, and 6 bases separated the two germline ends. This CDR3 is CASSFAIQETQYF. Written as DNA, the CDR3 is TGCGCCAGCAGCTTTGCAATCCAAGAGACCCAGTACTTC.

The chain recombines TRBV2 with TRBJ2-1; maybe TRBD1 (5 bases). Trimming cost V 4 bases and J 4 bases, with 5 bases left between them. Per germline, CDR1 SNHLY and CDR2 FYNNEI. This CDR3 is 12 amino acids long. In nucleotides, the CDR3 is TGTGCCAGCAGTGGACAGTACAATGAGCAGTTCTTC. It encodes CASSGQYNEQFF.

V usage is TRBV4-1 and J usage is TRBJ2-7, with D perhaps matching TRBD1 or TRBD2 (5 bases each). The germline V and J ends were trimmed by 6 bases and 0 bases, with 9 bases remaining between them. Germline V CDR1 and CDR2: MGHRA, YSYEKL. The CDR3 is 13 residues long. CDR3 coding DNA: TGCGCCAGCAGTCCAGGGAGCTCCTACGAGCAGTACTTC. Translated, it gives CASSPGSSYEQYF.

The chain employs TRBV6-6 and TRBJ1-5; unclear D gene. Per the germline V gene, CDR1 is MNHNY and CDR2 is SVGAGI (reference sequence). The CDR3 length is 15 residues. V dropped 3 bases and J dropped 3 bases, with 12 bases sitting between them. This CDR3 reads CASSYIGAPNQPQHF. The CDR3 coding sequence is TGTGCCAGCAGTTATATTGGTGCACCCAATCAGCCCCAGCATTTT.

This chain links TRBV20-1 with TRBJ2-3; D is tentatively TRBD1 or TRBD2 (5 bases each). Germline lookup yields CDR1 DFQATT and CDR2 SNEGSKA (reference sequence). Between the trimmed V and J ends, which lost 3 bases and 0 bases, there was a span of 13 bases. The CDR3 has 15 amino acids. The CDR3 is CSASGDGASTDTQYF. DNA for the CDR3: TGCAGTGCTAGTGGGGACGGTGCTAGCACAGATACGCAGTATTTT.

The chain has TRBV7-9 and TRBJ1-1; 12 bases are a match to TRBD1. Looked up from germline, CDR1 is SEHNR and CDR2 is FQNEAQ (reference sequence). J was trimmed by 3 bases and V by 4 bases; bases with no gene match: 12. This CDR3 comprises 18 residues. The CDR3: CASSSGRDRGPEDTEAFF. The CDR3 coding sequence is TGTGCCAGCAGCTCAGGCCGGGACAGGGGGCCGGAAGACACTGAAGCTTTCTTT.

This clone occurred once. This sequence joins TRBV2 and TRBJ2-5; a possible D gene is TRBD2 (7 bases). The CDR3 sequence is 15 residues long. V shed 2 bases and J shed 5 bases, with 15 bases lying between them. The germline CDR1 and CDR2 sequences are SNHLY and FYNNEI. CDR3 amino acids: CASSENWGGQETQYF. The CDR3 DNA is TGTGCCAGCAGTGAAAATTGGGGGGGCCAGGAGACCCAGTACTTC. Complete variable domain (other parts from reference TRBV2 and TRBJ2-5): EPEVTQTPSHQVTQMGQEVILRCVPISNHLYFYWYRQILGQKVEFLVSFYNNEISEKSEIFDDQFSVERPDGSNFTLKIRSTKLEDSAMYFCASSENWGGQETQYFGPGTRLLVL.

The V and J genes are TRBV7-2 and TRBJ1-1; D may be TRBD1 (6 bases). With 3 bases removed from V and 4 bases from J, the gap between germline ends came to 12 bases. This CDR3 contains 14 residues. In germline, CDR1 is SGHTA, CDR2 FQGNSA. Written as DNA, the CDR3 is TGTGCCAGCAGCTTTACCAGGGGACTCACTGAAGCTTTCTTT. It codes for CASSFTRGLTEAFF.

CDR3 amino acids: CASSFLKNGGIEDTQYF. The CDR3 region has the DNA TGTGCCAGCAGCTTCTTAAAGAATGGGGGGATAGAAGATACGCAGTATTTT. V and J are TRBV5-4 and TRBJ2-3; weak D call: TRBD2 (6 bases). Germline CDR1 is SGHNT and CDR2 is YYREEE (reference sequence). The V end was cut by 2 bases, the J end by 5 bases, with 21 bases between. CDR3 size: 17 residues. Full variable domain (outside the CDR3, taken from reference TRBV5-4 and TRBJ2-3): ETGVTQSPTHLIKTRGQQVTLRCSSQSGHNTVSWYQQALGQGPQFIFQYYREEENGRGNFPPRFSGLQFPNYSSELNVNALELDDSALYLCASSFLKNGGIEDTQYFGPGTRLTVL.

For the CDR3, the DNA is TGCGCCAGCAGCGTCGGTTCCTCAAGGAACACTGAAGCTTTCTTT. Translation gives CASSVGSSRNTEAFF. The chain uses TRBV5-1 and TRBJ1-1; no clear D. CDR3 length: 15 amino acids. CDR1 and CDR2 (germline): SGHRS, YFSETQ. Between the trimmed V and J ends, which lost 4 bases and 1 base, there was a span of 14 bases.

The CDR3 reads CATSTGQGWTDTQYF. CDR3 DNA sequence: TGTGCCACCAGTACAGGACAGGGATGGACAGATACGCAGTATTTT. The chain couples TRBV24-1 to TRBJ2-3, with 8 bases lining up with TRBD1. In germline, CDR1 is KGHDR, CDR2 SFDVKD. Trimming removed 6 bases from V and 3 bases from J; junction bases left unmatched: 7. The CDR3 has 15 residues.

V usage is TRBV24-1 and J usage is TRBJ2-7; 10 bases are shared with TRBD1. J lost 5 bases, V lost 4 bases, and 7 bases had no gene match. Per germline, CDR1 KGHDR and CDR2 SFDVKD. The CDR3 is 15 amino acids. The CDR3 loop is CATSDATGTGDEQYF. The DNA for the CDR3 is TGTGCCACCAGTGACGCCACCGGGACAGGGGACGAGCAGTACTTC.

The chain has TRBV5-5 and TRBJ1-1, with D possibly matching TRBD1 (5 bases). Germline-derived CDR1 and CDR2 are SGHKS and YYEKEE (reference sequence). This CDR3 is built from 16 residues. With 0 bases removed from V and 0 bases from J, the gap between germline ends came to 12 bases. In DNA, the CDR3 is TGTGCCAGCAGCTTGGGCCCCAGACAGATGAACACTGAAGCTTTCTTT. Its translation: CASSLGPRQMNTEAFF.

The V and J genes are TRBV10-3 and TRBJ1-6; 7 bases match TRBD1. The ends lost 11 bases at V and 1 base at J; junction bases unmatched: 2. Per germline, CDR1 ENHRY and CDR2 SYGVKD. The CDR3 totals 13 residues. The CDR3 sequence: CASRGSYNSPLHF. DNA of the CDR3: TGTGCCTCCAGGGGGTCCTATAATTCACCCCTCCACTTT.